One T cell receptor beta chain is described in this entry. The data were taken from a study of blood T cell repertoires in COVID-19. The CDR3 totals 15 residues. Germline CDR1 SGHRS, CDR2 YFSETQ. V lost 7 bases, J lost 0 bases, and 16 bases lay in between. Repertoires were generated with immunoSEQ multiplex PCR, while TCRdb's copy carries only in-frame clones and drops some. The data contain around 450,000 clones, roughly 87% of them seen just once; the ten biggest clones take up about 0.7%. Adults between about 18 and 95 years of age took part from under 30 US areas. Sequenced: PBMCs or T cells enriched from blood (not recorded which). V is TRBV5-1 and J is TRBJ1-2; TRBD1 might be the D (5 bases). The TCR sequence derives from a woman aged 18-35 years who had recovered from COVID-19. In DNA form, the CDR3 reads TGCGCCAGCTCATTTTCAGGGCCTTCTAACTATGGCTACACCTTC. Translated: CASSFSGPSNYGYTF.